The 20 T cell receptor beta chains presented below share a single source sample, sequenced in a study of T cells in Graves' hyperthyroidism and ophthalmopathy. Researchers took RNA transcripts and amplified the TCR beta CDR3 regions from them. Carried out on the TCR CDR3, a first-round RT-PCR used the HTBI primer set. Each CDR3 protein gets one entry after TCRdb re-called the multiplex PCR reads with MiXCR. The sample records 250,000 to 400,000 distinct CDR3 sequences, about an eighth being singletons. Sequenced sample: blood. The receptor source for this set is a woman in her thirties or forties with Graves' ophthalmopathy.

This clonotype was found many times. V usage is TRBV2 and J usage is TRBJ2-2; tentative D call: TRBD2 (6 bases). Per the germline V gene, CDR1 is SNHLY and CDR2 is FYNNEI. V lost 8 bases to trimming and J lost 3 bases, with 13 bases between them. This CDR3 contains 14 residues. The CDR3 loop is CASRRGSDTGELFF. The CDR3 DNA follows: TGTGCCAGCCGGAGGGGATCAGACACCGGGGAGCTGTTTTTT.

The sample holds many counts of this clonotype. DNA for the CDR3: TGCGCCAGCAGTCGGGATCGGCGCACAGATACGCAGTATTTT. This gives the protein CASSRDRRTDTQYF. The chain carries TRBV10-1 and TRBJ2-3; tentatively, D is TRBD2 (5 bases). Germline CDR1 is WNHNN and CDR2 is SYGVQD (reference sequence). The germline V and J ends were trimmed by 5 bases and 1 base, with 10 bases remaining between them. CDR3 length: 14 residues.

This clonotype has a count of ten or more. This chain joins TRBV12-3 or TRBV12-4 and TRBJ2-3, with D maybe TRBD1 (5 bases). Trimming removed 7 bases from V and 0 bases from J, with 17 bases in between. The CDR3 contains 16 residues. The chain's CDR3 is CASTQRSRASTDTQYF. In DNA, the CDR3 is TGTGCCAGCACTCAAAGGTCCAGGGCTAGCACAGATACGCAGTATTTT.

With regard to this clonotype: The junction differs from germline at one of its ends, possibly a read error. The chain's CDR3 is CASSRDHPSQSYNGQFF. The CDR3 DNA reads as TGTGCCAGCAGTCGGGACCACCCTTCCCAATCCTACAATGGGCAGTTCTTC. This chain links TRBV2 with TRBJ2-1; either TRBD1 or TRBD2 may supply D (5 bases each). Germline V gives CDR1 SNHLY, CDR2 FYNNEI. This CDR3 is built from 17 residues.

This clonotype has a count of ten or more. The gene calls are TRBV20-1 and TRBJ1-1, with unresolved D. Trimming removed 4 bases from V and 1 base from J, with 16 bases in between. The CDR3 is made up of 15 amino acids. Germline assignment: CDR1 DFQATT and CDR2 SNEGSKA (reference sequence). The CDR3 is CSATPVEGANTEAFF. The CDR3 nucleotides are TGCAGTGCTACTCCCGTGGAGGGCGCGAACACTGAAGCTTTCTTT.

This clonotype was observed many times. This rearrangement joins TRBV28 to TRBJ1-1, with D uncertain. From germline, CDR1 is MDHEN and CDR2 SYDVKM. V was shortened by 2 bases and J by 1 base, with 14 bases between the two germline ends. This CDR3 comprises 16 residues. CDR3 sequence reads: CASSLVRVEWNTEAFF. CDR3 DNA sequence: TGTGCCAGCAGTTTAGTGAGGGTGGAATGGAACACTGAAGCTTTCTTT.

The chain recombines TRBV3-1 with TRBJ2-4; tentatively, D is TRBD1 or TRBD2 (5 bases each). The CDR3 covers 14 residues. The V gene's germline CDR1 is LGHDT and CDR2 YNNKEL (reference sequence). V shed 3 bases and J shed 9 bases, with 15 bases lying between them. The CDR3 reads CASSHHGAGGIQYF. The CDR3 DNA follows: TGTGCCAGCAGCCACCACGGGGCAGGAGGCATTCAGTACTTC.

The chain has TRBV7-9 and TRBJ1-1, with a weak D call TRBD1 (5 bases). This CDR3 has 16 amino acids. Germline V gene lookup returns CDR1 SEHNR and CDR2 FQNEAQ (reference sequence). V was shortened by 5 bases and J by 1 base, with 17 bases between the two germline ends. In DNA, the CDR3 is TGTGCCAGCAGCCCCAGGGATTATGGGGGGAACACTGAAGCTTTCTTT. Protein sequence: CASSPRDYGGNTEAFF.

This clonotype was seen a handful of times. The chain is built from TRBV2 and TRBJ1-4; tentative D call: TRBD1 (5 bases). CDR1 and CDR2 (germline): SNHLY, FYNNEI. Trimming left V 6 bases short and J 7 bases short, with 15 bases between. The CDR3 loop spans 14 amino acids. This CDR3 reads CASRGGEMGEKLFF. The CDR3 DNA is TGTGCCAGCAGGGGAGGGGAGATGGGTGAAAAACTGTTTTTT. Together with reference TRBV2 and TRBJ1-4, the CDR3 gives the full variable domain: EPEVTQTPSHQVTQMGQEVILRCVPISNHLYFYWYRQILGQKVEFLVSFYNNEISEKSEIFDDQFSVERPDGSNFTLKIRSTKLEDSAMYFCASRGGEMGEKLFFGSGTQLSVL.

This clonotype was picked up a small number of times. The V and J genes are TRBV11-3 and TRBJ2-3; 10 nucleotides agree with TRBD2. This CDR3 region has 18 residues. V lost 1 base to trimming and J lost 4 bases; unmatched junction nucleotides: 11. Germline V gives CDR1 SGHNT, CDR2 YENEEA. CDR3 region: CASSLGDRLAGVPDTQYF. For the CDR3, the DNA is TGTGCCAGCAGCTTAGGGGACCGCCTAGCGGGAGTTCCAGATACGCAGTATTTT.

This clonotype was found a few times. The chain combines TRBV19 with TRBJ1-3; D unclear. V lost 5 bases to trimming and J lost 0 bases, with 8 bases between them. The germline V gene has CDR1 LNHDA and CDR2 SQIVND (reference sequence). CDR3 length: 14 residues. The CDR3 reads CASSQDHSGNTIYF. The CDR3 region has the DNA TGTGCCAGTAGTCAGGACCACTCTGGAAACACCATATATTTT.

In its sample, this clonotype was seen many times. CDR3 DNA: TGTGCCACCAGCAGTTACGGACAGGGGTTCACCGGGGAGCTGTTTTTT. Residues: CATSSYGQGFTGELFF. This sequence joins TRBV15 and TRBJ2-2; 9 nucleotides align to TRBD1. CDR3 length: 16 residues. CDR1 is LNHNV and CDR2 is YYDKDF in the germline V gene (reference sequence). V lost 3 bases and J lost 4; bases outside the gene matches: 6. Using reference TRBV15 and TRBJ2-2 for the parts outside the CDR3, the full variable domain is DAMVIQNPRYQVTQFGKPVTLSCSQTLNHNVMYWYQQKSSQAPKLLFHYYDKDFNNEADTPDNFQSRRPNTSFCFLDIRSPGLGDTAMYLCATSSYGQGFTGELFFGEGSRLTVL.

V usage is TRBV9 and J usage is TRBJ2-5; tentative D call: TRBD2 (7 bases). The CDR3 is 15 residues long. Trimming took 0 bases from V and 4 from J, leaving 13 bases between them. The germline V gene encodes CDR1 SGDLS and CDR2 YYNGEE. The CDR3 nucleotides are TGTGCCAGCAGCGTAGGGGGAGGGGGAGGAGAGACCCAGTACTTC. This encodes CASSVGGGGGETQYF.

This chain links TRBV19 with TRBJ1-5; 7 nucleotides match TRBD1. Germline V lookup: CDR1 LNHDA, CDR2 SQIVND (reference sequence). With V trimmed by 4 bases and J by 0 bases, 12 bases remained unmatched. The CDR3 length is 18 residues. This chain's CDR3 is CASSTTGTLLYSNQPQHF. CDR3 DNA sequence: TGTGCCAGTAGTACGACAGGGACTCTACTCTATAGCAATCAGCCCCAGCATTTT.

This clonotype was counted between two and nine times. The chain recombines TRBV20-1 with TRBJ2-7, with 8 nucleotides matching TRBD1. CDR3 length: 16 amino acids. Losses at the gene ends were 1 base for V and 4 bases for J; bases not matched to a gene: 12. Looked up from germline, CDR1 is DFQATT and CDR2 is SNEGSKA (reference sequence). The CDR3 DNA reads TGCAGTGCTAGAGTCATCGGAGCAGGGGGCTTTTACGAGCAGTACTTC. Translating gives CSARVIGAGGFYEQYF.

This clonotype was seen at least ten times. The gene calls are TRBV15 and TRBJ2-7, with 7 positions matching TRBD1. The junction had 6 bases not matched to a gene; V was cut back by 2 bases and J by 2 bases. Germline V gene sequence: CDR1 LNHNV, CDR2 YYDKDF (reference sequence). CDR3 size: 15 residues. CDR3 sequence: CATSRSRTGTYEQYF. In nucleotides, the CDR3 is TGTGCCACCAGCAGATCACGGACAGGTACCTACGAGCAGTACTTC. Together with reference TRBV15 and TRBJ2-7, the CDR3 gives the full variable domain: DAMVIQNPRYQVTQFGKPVTLSCSQTLNHNVMYWYQQKSSQAPKLLFHYYDKDFNNEADTPDNFQSRRPNTSFCFLDIRSPGLGDTAMYLCATSRSRTGTYEQYFGPGTRLTVT.

This clonotype was seen at least ten times. The V and J genes are TRBV29-1 and TRBJ2-1, with a possible D match to TRBD1 (6 bases). Trimming removed 3 bases from V and 8 bases from J, with 20 bases in between. The germline V gene has CDR1 SQVTM and CDR2 ANQGSEA. This CDR3 has 15 amino acids. The CDR3 nucleotides are TGCAGCGTTGACAAACAGGGTAGATTCGTCGATGAGCAGTTCTTC. It encodes CSVDKQGRFVDEQFF.

This clonotype showed up many times. The V call is TRBV4-2, the J call TRBJ1-5; no firm D call. This CDR3 is built from 15 residues. Germline loops: CDR1 LGHNA, CDR2 YNFKEQ. The germline V and J ends were trimmed by 0 bases and 9 bases, with 15 bases remaining between them. The CDR3 DNA sequence: TGTGCCAGCAGCCAAGATCCAGGTCGCGATTTGCCCCAGCATTTT. This codes for CASSQDPGRDLPQHF.

V and J are TRBV18 and TRBJ1-1; D gene uncertain. Germline V gives CDR1 KGHSH, CDR2 LQKENI. Trimming shortened V by 3 bases and J by 0 bases, and 20 bases separated the two germline ends. This CDR3 spans 18 amino acids. For the CDR3, the DNA is TGTGCCAGCTCACCCCCCACCGGGCGGAAACCGATGAACACTGAAGCTTTCTTT. Protein sequence: CASSPPTGRKPMNTEAFF.

This clonotype has ten or more counts. This chain joins TRBV6-1 and TRBJ1-5; the match to TRBD1 covers 7 bases. Looked up from germline, CDR1 is MNHNS and CDR2 is SASEGT. Trimming removed 2 bases from V and 5 bases from J; junction bases left unmatched: 6. This CDR3 has 15 amino acids. As DNA, the CDR3 is TGTGCCAGCAGTGAACGGGGGGACAGCCATCAGCCCCAGCATTTT. It encodes CASSERGDSHQPQHF.